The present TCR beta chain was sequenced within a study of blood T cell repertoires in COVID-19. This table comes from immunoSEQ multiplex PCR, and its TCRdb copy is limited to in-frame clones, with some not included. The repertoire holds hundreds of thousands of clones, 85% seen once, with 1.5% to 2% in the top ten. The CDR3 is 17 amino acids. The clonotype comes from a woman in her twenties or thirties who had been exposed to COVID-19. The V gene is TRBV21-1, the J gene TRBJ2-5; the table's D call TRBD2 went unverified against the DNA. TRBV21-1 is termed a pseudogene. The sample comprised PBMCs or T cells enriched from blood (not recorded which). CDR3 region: CASSKGGGGCRSETQYF. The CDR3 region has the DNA TGTGCCAGCAGCAAAGGGGGTGGAGGGTGTAGGAGTGAGACCCAGTACTTC.